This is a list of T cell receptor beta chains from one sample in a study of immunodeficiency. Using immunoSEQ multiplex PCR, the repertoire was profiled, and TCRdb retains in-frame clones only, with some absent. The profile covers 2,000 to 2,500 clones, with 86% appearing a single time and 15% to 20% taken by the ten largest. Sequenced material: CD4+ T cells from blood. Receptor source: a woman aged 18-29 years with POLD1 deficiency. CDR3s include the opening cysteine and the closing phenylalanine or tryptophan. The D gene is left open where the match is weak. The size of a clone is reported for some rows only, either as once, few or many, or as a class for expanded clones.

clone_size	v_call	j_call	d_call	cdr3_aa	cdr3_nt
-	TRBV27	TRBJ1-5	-	CASSLRGNKSNQPQHF	TGTGCCAGCAGTTTAAGGGGGAACAAAAGCAATCAGCCCCAGCATTTT
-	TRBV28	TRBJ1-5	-	CASTTVFSNQPQHF	TGTGCCAGCACCACCGTTTTTAGCAATCAGCCCCAGCATTTT
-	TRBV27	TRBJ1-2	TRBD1	CASSPRGQGTPNYGYTF	TGTGCCAGCAGTCCGAGGGGACAGGGGACCCCTAACTATGGCTACACCTTC
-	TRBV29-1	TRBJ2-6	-	CSVGDASSGANVLTF	TGCAGCGTTGGTGACGCCAGCTCTGGGGCCAACGTCCTGACTTTC
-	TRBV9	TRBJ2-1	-	CASSVTTSLVRYNEQFF	TGTGCCAGCAGCGTAACCACTAGTCTTGTTAGGTACAATGAGCAGTTCTTC
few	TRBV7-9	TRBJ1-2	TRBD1	CASSLFDRGLDYGYTF	TGTGCCAGCAGCTTATTCGACAGGGGGCTGGACTATGGCTACACCTTC
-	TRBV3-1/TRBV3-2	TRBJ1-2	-	CASSQDERVRGYTF	TGTGCCAGCAGCCAAGATGAAAGGGTCCGGGGCTACACCTTC
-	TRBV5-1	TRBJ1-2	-	CASSLGRDHGYTF	TGCGCCAGCAGCTTGGGCAGGGATCATGGCTACACCTTC
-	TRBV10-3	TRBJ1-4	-	CATRVDGATNEKLFF	TGTGCCACTAGGGTAGACGGTGCAACTAATGAAAAACTGTTTTTT
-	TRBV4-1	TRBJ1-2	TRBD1	CASSPQGNYGYTF	TGCGCCAGCAGCCCACAGGGGAACTATGGCTACACCTTC
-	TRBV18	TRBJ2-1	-	CASSPPSYNEQFF	TGTGCCAGCTCACCACCGTCCTACAATGAGCAGTTCTTC
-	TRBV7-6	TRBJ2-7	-	CASSLTRGSYEQYF	TGTGCCAGCAGCTTGACTAGGGGTTCCTACGAGCAGTACTTC
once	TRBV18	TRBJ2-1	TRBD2	CASSPGLATHNEQFF	TGTGCCAGCTCACCGGGACTAGCGACCCACAATGAGCAGTTCTTC
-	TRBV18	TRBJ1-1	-	CASSPNRDTEAFF	TGTGCCAGCTCACCGAACAGGGACACTGAAGCTTTCTTT
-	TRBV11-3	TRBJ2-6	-	CASSLVNRPGANVLTF	TGTGCCAGCAGCTTAGTGAACAGGCCTGGGGCCAACGTCCTGACTTTC
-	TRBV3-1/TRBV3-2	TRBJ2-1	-	CASSHQSSYNEQFF	TGTGCCAGCAGCCACCAGAGCTCCTACAATGAGCAGTTCTTC
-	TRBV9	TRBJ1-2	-	CASSPGTNYGYTF	TGTGCCAGCAGCCCCGGGACTAACTATGGCTACACCTTC
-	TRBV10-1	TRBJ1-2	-	CASSESDNNYGYTF	TGCGCCAGCAGTGAGTCGGACAATAACTATGGCTACACCTTC
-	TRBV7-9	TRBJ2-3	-	CASSTVGTDTQYF	TGTGCCAGCAGCACCGTGGGCACAGATACGCAGTATTTT
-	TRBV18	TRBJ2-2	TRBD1	CASSPRQGPFNTGELFF	TGTGCCAGCTCACCACGACAGGGGCCATTTAACACCGGGGAGCTGTTTTTT
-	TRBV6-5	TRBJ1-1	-	CASSYSLYQGTEAFF	TGTGCCAGCAGTTACTCGTTATATCAGGGGACTGAAGCTTTCTTT
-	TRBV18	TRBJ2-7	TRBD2	CASSPQPQREGYEQYF	TGTGCCAGCTCACCACAGCCCCAGCGGGAGGGTTACGAGCAGTACTTC
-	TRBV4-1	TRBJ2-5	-	CASSQVDRGVTGETQYF	TGCGCCAGCAGCCAAGTCGACAGAGGGGTAACGGGGGAGACCCAGTACTTC
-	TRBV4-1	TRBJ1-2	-	CASSRLQDVDGYTF	TGCGCCAGCAGCCGACTTCAGGATGTCGATGGCTACACCTTC
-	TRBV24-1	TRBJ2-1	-	CATSDPALHEQFF	TGTGCCACCAGTGATCCGGCTTTGCATGAGCAGTTCTTC
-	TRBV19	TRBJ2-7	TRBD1	CASSAGTGVYEQYF	TGTGCCAGTAGCGCCGGGACAGGGGTCTACGAGCAGTACTTC
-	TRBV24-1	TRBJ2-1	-	CATSDSYTYKQFF	TGTGCCACCAGTGATTCCTATACCTACAAGCAGTTCTTC
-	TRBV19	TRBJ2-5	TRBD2	CASSQLAGGETQYF	TGTGCCAGTAGTCAACTAGCGGGAGGAGAGACCCAGTACTTC
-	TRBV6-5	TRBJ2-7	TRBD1	CASSYSGQGPSYEQYF	TGTGCCAGCAGTTACTCGGGACAGGGGCCTTCCTACGAGCAGTACTTC
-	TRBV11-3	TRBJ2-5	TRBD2	CASSRGLSGVQETQYF	TGTGCCAGCAGCCGAGGCTTAAGCGGGGTGCAAGAGACCCAGTACTTC
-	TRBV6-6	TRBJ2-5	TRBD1	CANRDSDRRGKETQYF	TGTGCCAACAGAGATTCGGACAGGCGTGGTAAAGAGACCCAGTACTTC
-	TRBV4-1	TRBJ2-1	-	CASMRKGEDSYNEQFF	TGCGCCAGCATGAGAAAGGGGGAGGATTCCTACAATGAGCAGTTCTTC
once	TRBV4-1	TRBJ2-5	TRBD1	CASSLRQGAETQYF	TGCGCCAGCAGCCTCAGACAGGGAGCCGAGACCCAGTACTTC
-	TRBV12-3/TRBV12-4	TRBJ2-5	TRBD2	CASRTSGETQYF	TGTGCCAGCAGGACTAGCGGGGAGACCCAGTACTTC